The 22 T cell receptor beta chains below all came from one sample that was sequenced in a study of blood T cell repertoires in COVID-19. Sequenced by immunoSEQ multiplex PCR; TCRdb stores in-frame clones only, minus some. The sample shows under 250,000 clones, about 94% of them seen only once. Sequenced input: peripheral blood. All receptors derive from a man aged 55 to 70 with COVID-19, enrolled during active disease.

The rearrangement joins TRBV11-1 to TRBJ2-1; tentatively, D is TRBD2 (5 bases). V dropped 6 bases and J dropped 5 bases, with 17 bases sitting between them. Germline V gene sequence: CDR1 SGHAT, CDR2 FQDESV (reference sequence). CDR3 length: 15 residues. The CDR3 loop reads CASRPQRERNNEQFF. CDR3 nucleotide sequence: TGTGCCAGCAGGCCCCAGAGGGAGAGGAACAATGAGCAGTTCTTC.

V is TRBV7-2 and J is TRBJ2-7; 9 bases map to TRBD1. V lost 6 bases, J lost 4 bases, and 7 bases stayed unmatched. There are 14 residues in the CDR3. Germline CDR1 and CDR2: SGHTA and FQGNSA. The CDR3 here is CASSPGQGKYEQYF. CDR3 DNA sequence: TGTGCCAGCAGTCCGGGACAGGGAAAGTACGAGCAGTACTTC.

The chain joins TRBV11-1 to TRBJ2-7; D is unresolved. V was cut by 0 bases and J by 0 bases, with 6 bases left in between. The CDR3 totals 14 residues. Germline V gene sequence: CDR1 SGHAT, CDR2 FQDESV (reference sequence). DNA for the CDR3: TGTGCCAGCAGCTTAGCGGAGCTCTCCTACGAGCAGTACTTC. It translates to CASSLAELSYEQYF.

The V call is TRBV3-1 (or the pseudogene TRBV3-2), the J call TRBJ2-2; TRBD1 agrees at 8 bases. The CDR3 consists of 15 residues. J lost 3 bases, V lost 4 bases, and 4 bases had no gene match. The V gene's germline CDR1 is LGHDT and CDR2 YNNKEL (reference sequence). The CDR3 loop is CASSPRQGYTGELFF. The CDR3 DNA sequence: TGTGCCAGCAGCCCCCGACAGGGGTACACCGGGGAGCTGTTTTTT.

The chain has TRBV19 and TRBJ2-2, with a tentative D call TRBD2 (5 bases). The length of the CDR3 is 14 residues. CDR1 is LNHDA, CDR2 SQIVND, per germline (reference sequence). With 7 bases removed from V and 4 bases from J, the gap between germline ends came to 13 bases. The CDR3 DNA reads as TGTGCCAGTACCGGATGGACTGGCACCGGGGAGCTGTTTTTT. It codes for CASTGWTGTGELFF.

DNA for the CDR3: TGCGCCAGCCAAAGGAGGCCCCGCAGCGGGAGTGGGGAGACCCAGTACTTC. It yields the protein CASQRRPRSGSGETQYF. The chain couples TRBV4-1 to TRBJ2-5; 8 nucleotides align to TRBD2. CDR1 is MGHRA, CDR2 YSYEKL, per germline. V lost 8 bases, J lost 5 bases, and 19 bases stayed unmatched. The CDR3 runs to 17 residues.

This clone has just one count. The CDR3 spells CASSLDQGGTQYF. In DNA, the CDR3 is TGTGCCAGCAGCTTAGATCAGGGCGGGACCCAGTACTTC. The chain employs TRBV7-8 and TRBJ2-5, with a tentative D call TRBD1 (5 bases). Germline CDR1 is SGHVS and CDR2 is FQNEAQ. Between the trimmed V and J ends, which lost 1 base and 7 bases, there was a span of 10 bases. The CDR3 extends over 13 amino acids.

V is TRBV5-4 and J is TRBJ2-7, with D uncertain. The V end was cut by 3 bases, the J end by 1 base, with 11 bases between. The CDR3 consists of 14 residues. CDR1 is SGHNT and CDR2 is YYREEE in the germline V gene (reference sequence). The CDR3 sequence is CASSSPLESYEQYF. In DNA, the CDR3 is TGTGCCAGCAGCTCCCCTTTAGAGTCCTACGAGCAGTACTTC. Full variable domain (rest looked up from reference TRBV5-4 and TRBJ2-7): ETGVTQSPTHLIKTRGQQVTLRCSSQSGHNTVSWYQQALGQGPQFIFQYYREEENGRGNFPPRFSGLQFPNYSSELNVNALELDDSALYLCASSSPLESYEQYFGPGTRLTVT.

V is TRBV2 and J is TRBJ1-6, with D possibly TRBD1 on 5 matching bases. The CDR3 spans 15 residues. V gave up 8 bases and J gave up 7 bases, with 18 bases separating them. Looked up from germline, CDR1 is SNHLY and CDR2 is FYNNEI. Here the CDR3 DNA reads TGTGCCAGCTCCCAGGCAGGAGCAGGGAATTCACCCCTCCACTTT. It specifies CASSQAGAGNSPLHF.

The chain combines TRBV5-1 with TRBJ2-1, with 15 nucleotides matching TRBD2. In germline, CDR1 is SGHRS, CDR2 YFSETQ. The CDR3 has 14 residues. With V trimmed by 4 bases and J by 14 bases, 7 bases remained unmatched. The DNA for the CDR3 is TGCGCCAGCAGCCCTAGGACTAGCGGGGGGGCGAAGTTCTTC. Translating it yields CASSPRTSGGAKFF. The variable domain in full, with the rest retrieved from reference TRBV5-1 and TRBJ2-1, is KAGVTQTPRYLIKTRGQQVTLSCSPISGHRSVSWYQQTPGQGLQFLFEYFSETQRNKGNFPGRFSGRQFSNSRSEMNVSTLELGDSALYLCASSPRTSGGAKFFGPGTRLTVL.

The chain combines TRBV7-3 with TRBJ2-1; D is ambiguous. CDR1 SGHTA and CDR2 FQGTGA come from the germline V gene. Trimming took off 5 bases at V and 0 bases at J, with 14 bases between the two ends. The CDR3 runs 16 residues. In DNA form, the CDR3 reads TGTGCCAGCAGCCCGGTTTTGGTGAGCTCCTACAATGAGCAGTTCTTC. It is translated as CASSPVLVSSYNEQFF.

The genes are TRBV11-1 and TRBJ2-3, with TRBD1 as a possible D gene (6 bases). V lost 2 bases, J lost 3 bases, and 9 bases lay in between. Germline-derived CDR1 and CDR2 are SGHAT and FQDESV (reference sequence). CDR3 length equals 14 residues. DNA of the CDR3: TGTGCCAGCAGCTTACTGCAGGGGACAGATACGCAGTATTTT. Amino acid sequence: CASSLLQGTDTQYF.

The table lists this clone with a count of one. The genes are TRBV4-1 and TRBJ2-1; maybe TRBD2 (6 bases). The V gene lost 2 bases and the J gene lost 8 bases, with 25 bases spanning the gap. The CDR3 is made up of 18 amino acids. Germline CDR1 reads MGHRA; CDR2 reads YSYEKL. For the CDR3, the DNA is TGCGCCAGCAGCCAAAAAATCCCTCGGGACTCCCTAAGGTATGAGCAGTTCTTC. This gives the protein CASSQKIPRDSLRYEQFF.

The CDR3 DNA is TGCGCCAGCCAACAGGGGACTAATGAAAAACTGTTTTTT. This encodes CASQQGTNEKLFF. This chain connects TRBV5-1 to TRBJ1-4; 7 bases are shared with TRBD1. From germline, CDR1 is SGHRS and CDR2 YFSETQ. The V and J ends lost 7 bases and 2 bases, in that order; junction bases with no gene match: 2. CDR3 size: 13 residues.

V and J are TRBV24-1 and TRBJ1-2, with 7 bases lining up with TRBD1. Germline V lookup: CDR1 KGHDR, CDR2 SFDVKD. This CDR3 spans 15 amino acids. V was clipped by 1 base and J by 7 bases; unmatched bases: 8. CDR3 protein: CATSDLSGGVGGYTF. The CDR3 DNA reads TGTGCCACCAGTGATTTATCAGGGGGTGTCGGTGGCTACACCTTC.

The chain has TRBV28 and TRBJ2-1, with TRBD2 as a possible D gene (5 bases). The V gene lost 3 bases and the J gene lost 0 bases, with 9 bases spanning the gap. This CDR3 has 15 residues. Germline V gene sequence: CDR1 MDHEN, CDR2 SYDVKM. CDR3 sequence: CASSFLGNSYNEQFF. As DNA, the CDR3 is TGTGCCAGCAGTTTTCTCGGGAACTCCTACAATGAGCAGTTCTTC.

This chain connects TRBV5-4 to TRBJ1-1; D uncertain. The germline CDR1 and CDR2 sequences are SGHNT and YYREEE (reference sequence). The CDR3 runs 14 residues. The V end was cut by 4 bases, the J end by 5 bases, with 15 bases between. Written as DNA, the CDR3 is TGTGCCAGCAGCCCTCCAGAGACTAGTACTGAAGCTTTCTTT. This sequence encodes CASSPPETSTEAFF.

V gene TRBV29-1 combines with J gene TRBJ2-7; 7 nucleotides agree with TRBD2. This CDR3 contains 13 residues. The trim removed 5 bases at V and 5 bases at J, leaving 9 bases unmatched. From germline, CDR1 is SQVTM and CDR2 ANQGSEA. CDR3 residues: CSVCPGGGNEQYF. CDR3 coding DNA: TGCAGCGTTTGCCCGGGGGGAGGAAACGAGCAGTACTTC.

The rearrangement joins TRBV15 to TRBJ1-2; 8 bases map to TRBD1. CDR1 and CDR2 from the germline V gene are LNHNV and YYDKDF (reference sequence). There are 14 residues in the CDR3. With V trimmed by 5 bases and J by 8 bases, 10 bases remained unmatched. The CDR3 DNA sequence: TGTGCCACCAGCGGGTCCGACAGGGGCCTGGGCTACACCTTC. It is translated as CATSGSDRGLGYTF.

The chain has TRBV3-1 (or the pseudogene TRBV3-2) and TRBJ1-5; tentatively, D is TRBD1 (6 bases). This CDR3 is built from 16 residues. V was shortened by 5 bases and J by 4 bases, with 18 bases between the two germline ends. Germline V gives CDR1 LGHDT, CDR2 YNNKEL (reference sequence). Here the CDR3 DNA reads TGTGCCAGCAGCTTGGGGCACGGACAGCATAATCAGCCCCAGCATTTT. Its translation: CASSLGHGQHNQPQHF.

This rearrangement joins TRBV19 to TRBJ2-5; TRBD1 might be the D (5 bases). Germline CDR1 is LNHDA and CDR2 is SQIVND (reference sequence). The CDR3 length is 13 residues. The V end lost 5 bases, the J end lost 5 bases, and 12 bases lay between the germline ends. The CDR3, as DNA: TGTGCCAGTAGTGGGCAGGGCGTGGAGACCCAGTACTTC. This sequence encodes CASSGQGVETQYF.

The chain joins TRBV28 to TRBJ1-1; 9 positions agree with TRBD1. The V segment lost 5 bases and the J segment 5 bases; nucleotides outside the gene matches: 3. The CDR3 is 13 amino acids. Germline CDR1 MDHEN, CDR2 SYDVKM. The CDR3 nucleotides read TGTGCCAGCAGTCTACAGGGGGCGACTGAAGCTTTCTTT. Its translation is CASSLQGATEAFF.